This T cell receptor (beta chain) was recorded in a study of blood T cell repertoires in COVID-19. Turning to the study itself: Researchers got acute and convalescent COVID-19 samples from the United States, Italy and Spain. Sources were T cells, B-cell-depleted T cells, or PBMCs; the material itself was cDNA or gDNA.

In the authors' methods: Reference gene primers were amplified, and this amplification served to estimate nucleated cell counts. Generated by immunoSEQ multiplex PCR, the TCRdb table keeps only in-frame clones and is missing some. For V, J and clone size, that table is used; D and trimming come from the DNA. The profile shows some 83,000 clones, roughly 87% of them singletons. This clone has more than one count but fewer than ten. This sequence was found in a man aged 45 to 65 with acute or convalescent COVID-19. The sequenced sample consisted of peripheral blood.

CDR3 DNA: TGCGCCAGCAGCTTGGCCAGGGTCCCAGGTTCTGGAAACACCATATATTTT. As protein: CASSLARVPGSGNTIYF. The J gene is TRBJ1-3, the V gene TRBV5-1, with a weak D call TRBD1 (5 bases). Germline lookup yields CDR1 SGHRS and CDR2 YFSETQ. CDR3 length: 17 amino acids. V dropped 0 bases and J dropped 1 base, with 14 bases sitting between them.